This TCR beta chain originates from a study of human T cells and chemical hapten exposure. TCRdb redid the calling of the RACE reads with MiXCR, one entry per CDR3 protein. Of around 190,000 distinct CDR3 sequences listed, around 20% were seen once; the top ten hold about 6.7%. The time point: patch test 1, 2 weeks after DPC sensitization. Stated treatment: therapeutic diphenylcyclopropenone sensitization with weekly scalp DPC. This CDR3 has 16 amino acids. This clonotype was seen a few times. This sequence originates from a woman aged 45-65 years with alopecia areata. Some clones in this sample may be carry-over from other donors' samples. V gene TRBV21-1 combines with J gene TRBJ1-5. TRBV21-1 is a listed pseudogene. Sequenced material: whole blood, taken in connection with sensitization to the hapten diphenylcyclopropenone (DPC). The CDR3 region has the DNA TGTGCCAGCAGCAAATGTGGGTTCATGGGCAATCAGCCCCAGCATTTT. Its translation: CASSKCGFMGNQPQHF.